Below, 26 T cell receptor beta chains from the same sample are listed, as sequenced in a study of STAT5B mutations in CD4+ large granular lymphocyte leukemia. Libraries were prepared by immunoSEQ multiplex PCR; TCRdb keeps only in-frame clonotypes and omits some of them. The sample contains tens of thousands of clones, 75% to 85% of which appear only once. The specimen sequenced was CD4+ T cells from blood buffy coats. The receptor source for this set is a human donor in good health.

V is TRBV28 and J is TRBJ1-1, with a weak D call TRBD1 (6 bases). The CDR3 is made up of 15 amino acids. Germline CDR1 reads MDHEN; CDR2 reads SYDVKM. The V end was cut by 5 bases, the J end by 1 base, with 14 bases between. The CDR3 region has the DNA TGTGCCAGCAGTGGAAACAGGGAGGGGAACACTGAAGCTTTCTTT. It translates to CASSGNREGNTEAFF.

The chain combines TRBV30 with TRBJ2-3; TRBD2 is a possible D gene (5 bases). This CDR3 has 15 amino acids. CDR1 and CDR2 from the germline V gene are GTSNPN and SVGIG (reference sequence). Trimming left V 6 bases short and J 0 bases short, with 16 bases between. The CDR3 bases are TGTGCCTGTAACCAGCGGCGGCCTAGCACAGATACGCAGTATTTT. It specifies CACNQRRPSTDTQYF.

The chain carries TRBV5-1 and TRBJ1-1; possibly TRBD1 for D (5 bases). CDR1 SGHRS and CDR2 YFSETQ come from the germline V gene. V was trimmed by 4 bases and J by 2 bases, leaving 12 bases between them. There are 14 residues in the CDR3. CDR3 in amino acids: CASSPGGGNTEAFF. The CDR3 DNA sequence: TGCGCCAGCAGCCCGGGGGGGGGAAACACTGAAGCTTTCTTT.

The V gene is TRBV29-1, the J gene TRBJ2-5, with TRBD2 matching over 8 bases. Trimming at V came to 6 bases and at J to 4 bases, leaving 13 bases not matched to a gene. CDR1 is SQVTM and CDR2 is ANQGSEA in the germline V gene. The CDR3 has 15 residues. The CDR3 spells CSVDFGGGVGETQYF. CDR3 bases: TGCAGCGTGGACTTCGGGGGGGGTGTTGGAGAGACCCAGTACTTC.

This chain links TRBV7-3 with TRBJ2-1; 14 bases line up with TRBD2. This CDR3 is built from 17 residues. Germline V gives CDR1 SGHTA, CDR2 FQGTGA. V dropped 2 bases and J dropped 8; count of bases not matched to a gene: 8. For the CDR3, the DNA is TGTGCCAGCAGCTTAGGCCCCCCGGGACTAGCGGGGGATGAGCAGTTCTTC. Its protein product is CASSLGPPGLAGDEQFF. The full variable domain, its missing parts supplied by reference TRBV7-3 and TRBJ2-1, is GAGVSQTPSNKVTEKGKYVELRCDPISGHTALYWYRQSLGQGPEFLIYFQGTGAADDSGLPNDRFFAVRPEGSVSTLKIQRTERGDSAVYLCASSLGPPGLAGDEQFFGPGTRLTVL.

The chain has TRBV5-1 and TRBJ2-1; no clear D gene. The V end was cut by 4 bases, the J end by 5 bases, with 7 bases between. The CDR3 is made up of 12 amino acids. Germline CDR1 is SGHRS and CDR2 is YFSETQ. CDR3 coding DNA: TGCGCCAGCAGCCTGACTGACAATGAGCAGTTCTTC. It translates to CASSLTDNEQFF.

This chain uses TRBV6-5 with TRBJ1-6; D is ambiguous. The CDR3 covers 13 residues. Germline V gene data show CDR1 as MNHEY and CDR2 as SVGAGI. The germline V and J ends were trimmed by 6 bases and 5 bases, with 8 bases remaining between them. CDR3 DNA: TGTGCCAGCAGATGGGCTCATAATTCACCCCTCCACTTT. Encoded protein: CASRWAHNSPLHF.

This chain uses TRBV5-1 with TRBJ1-6, with no clear D. V lost 4 bases and J 8 bases, leaving 16 bases between the germline ends. CDR1 and CDR2 (germline): SGHRS, YFSETQ. The CDR3 has 15 residues. The chain's CDR3 is CASSPAPASDSPLHF. The CDR3 nucleotides are TGCGCCAGCAGCCCTGCCCCAGCATCGGATTCACCCCTCCACTTT.

J is TRBJ1-5 and V is TRBV7-2, with D uncertain. Germline V CDR1 and CDR2: SGHTA, FQGNSA. V lost 7 bases to trimming and J lost 0 bases, with 7 bases between them. CDR3 size: 13 residues. The CDR3 coding sequence is TGTACCAGCAACCCCGATAGCAATCAGCCCCAGCATTTT. It translates to CTSNPDSNQPQHF. The full variable domain, completed using reference TRBV7-2 and TRBJ1-5, is GAGVSQSPSNKVTEKGKDVELRCDPISGHTALYWYRQSLGQGLEFLIYFQGNSAPDKSGLPSDRFSAERTGGSVSTLTIQRTQQEDSAVYLCTSNPDSNQPQHFGDGTRLSIL.

V is TRBV7-9 and J is TRBJ1-1, with 10 bases fitting TRBD1. The ends lost 6 bases at V and 1 base at J; junction bases unmatched: 17. The CDR3 is 19 residues long. Per the germline V gene, CDR1 is SEHNR and CDR2 is FQNEAQ (reference sequence). The CDR3 nucleotides read TGTGCCAGCAGGCCGGGACAGGGGCTTTCCGGGCCTACGAACACTGAAGCTTTCTTT. Its translation: CASRPGQGLSGPTNTEAFF. The full variable domain, its missing parts supplied by reference TRBV7-9 and TRBJ1-1, is DTGVSQNPRHKITKRGQNVTFRCDPISEHNRLYWYRQTLGQGPEFLTYFQNEAQLEKSRLLSDRFSAERPKGSFSTLEIQRTEQGDSAMYLCASRPGQGLSGPTNTEAFFGQGTRLTVV.

The chain employs TRBV7-9 and TRBJ2-7; 10 bases line up with TRBD1. The germline gives CDR1 SEHNR, CDR2 FQNEAQ (reference sequence). The V and J ends lost 5 bases and 5 bases, in that order; junction bases with no gene match: 9. CDR3 length: 15 residues. For the CDR3, the DNA is TGTGCCAGCAGCCCCCGACAGGGGGCCTTGAACGAGCAGTACTTC. This encodes CASSPRQGALNEQYF.

With regard to this clone: This CDR3 is also generated by other DNA sequences in the sample. J is TRBJ1-1 and V is TRBV18; D perhaps matches TRBD1 (5 bases). Trimming shortened V by 3 bases and J by 1 base, and 9 bases separated the two germline ends. The CDR3 consists of 14 residues. CDR1 is KGHSH, CDR2 LQKENI, per germline. This CDR3 reads CASSPTGQNTEAFF. CDR3 in DNA: TGTGCCAGCTCACCTACTGGACAGAACACTGAAGCTTTCTTT.

V and J are TRBV7-9 and TRBJ1-2, with 7 nucleotides matching TRBD1. The germline gives CDR1 SEHNR, CDR2 FQNEAQ (reference sequence). V lost 1 base and J lost 8; bases outside the gene matches: 13. The CDR3 has 16 amino acids. CDR3 nucleotides: TGTGCCAGCAGCTTAGACGAGGGGACAGCGCAATTCGGCTACACCTTC. Translation gives CASSLDEGTAQFGYTF. Full variable domain (rest looked up from reference TRBV7-9 and TRBJ1-2): DTGVSQNPRHKITKRGQNVTFRCDPISEHNRLYWYRQTLGQGPEFLTYFQNEAQLEKSRLLSDRFSAERPKGSFSTLEIQRTEQGDSAMYLCASSLDEGTAQFGYTFGSGTRLTVV.

V and J are TRBV5-1 and TRBJ2-4, with 7 bases lining up with TRBD1. This CDR3 has 13 amino acids. Per germline, CDR1 SGHRS and CDR2 YFSETQ. The trim removed 3 bases at V and 6 bases at J, leaving 3 bases unmatched. The CDR3: CASSSTGSNIQYF. The CDR3 nucleotides read TGCGCCAGCAGCTCGACAGGGTCAAACATTCAGTACTTC.

This chain joins TRBV30 and TRBJ2-7, with TRBD1 matching over 9 bases. The CDR3 has 14 amino acids. V shed 4 bases, J shed 2 bases, and the junction held 6 bases outside the gene matches. Germline V gives CDR1 GTSNPN, CDR2 SVGIG (reference sequence). The CDR3 nucleotides read TGTGCCTGGACCGGACAGGGGACCCCCTACGAGCAGTACTTC. As protein: CAWTGQGTPYEQYF.

The chain is built from TRBV19 and TRBJ2-7; TRBD1 matches 7 bases. The CDR3 spans 14 residues. Germline CDR1 and CDR2: LNHDA and SQIVND (reference sequence). With 3 bases clipped from V and 2 bases from J, the junction kept 4 bases outside the gene matches. The CDR3 region has the DNA TGTGCCAGTAGTATCTACAGGGGTACCTACGAGCAGTACTTC. This sequence encodes CASSIYRGTYEQYF.

Here the CDR3 DNA reads TGTGCCAGCAGCGCCTCTACGTCTAGCACAGATACGCAGTATTTT. Protein product: CASSASTSSTDTQYF. The V and J genes are TRBV5-4 and TRBJ2-3; unclear D gene. Trimming removed 4 bases from V and 0 bases from J, with 12 bases in between. Germline CDR1 reads SGHNT; CDR2 reads YYREEE (reference sequence). The CDR3 totals 15 residues.

J is TRBJ1-1 and V is TRBV9; D remains ambiguous. CDR1 is SGDLS and CDR2 is YYNGEE in the germline V gene. Trimming cost V 2 bases and J 5 bases, with 16 bases left between them. CDR3 size: 15 residues. The CDR3 is CASSVLDGRRTEAFF. Written as DNA, the CDR3 is TGTGCCAGCAGCGTCCTCGATGGCCGACGGACTGAAGCTTTCTTT. Filled out from reference TRBV9 and TRBJ1-1, the complete variable domain reads DSGVTQTPKHLITATGQRVTLRCSPRSGDLSVYWYQQSLDQGLQFLIQYYNGEERAKGNILERFSAQQFPDLHSELNLSSLELGDSALYFCASSVLDGRRTEAFFGQGTRLTVV.

This chain connects TRBV30 to TRBJ1-5, with D perhaps TRBD1 (5 bases). V shed 5 bases and J shed 3 bases, with 14 bases lying between them. There are 14 residues in the CDR3. Germline V gives CDR1 GTSNPN, CDR2 SVGIG (reference sequence). In DNA form, the CDR3 reads TGTGCCTGGTCAAGCCCCGGGACCAATCAGCCCCAGCATTTT. Translating it yields CAWSSPGTNQPQHF.

This chain uses TRBV6-5 with TRBJ1-1, with D hard to call. Germline assignment: CDR1 MNHEY and CDR2 SVGAGI. This CDR3 is built from 14 residues. Trimming pared 6 bases from V and 0 bases from J, leaving 11 bases between. Here the CDR3 reads CASSRWGLNTEAFF. In nucleotides, the CDR3 is TGTGCCAGCAGCCGCTGGGGTTTGAACACTGAAGCTTTCTTT.

The genes are TRBV29-1 and TRBJ1-2, with D possibly matching TRBD1 (6 bases). The CDR3 has 12 amino acids. From germline, CDR1 is SQVTM and CDR2 ANQGSEA. V lost 8 bases to trimming and J lost 3 bases, with 13 bases between them. The CDR3 loop is CSSGQRDYGYTF. The CDR3 nucleotides are TGCAGCTCGGGACAAAGGGACTATGGCTACACCTTC.

V gene TRBV7-8 combines with J gene TRBJ1-1; 7 nucleotides match TRBD1. Trimming removed 5 bases from V and 6 bases from J; junction bases left unmatched: 6. Looked up from germline, CDR1 is SGHVS and CDR2 is FQNEAQ. The CDR3 has 13 residues. The CDR3 DNA follows: TGTGCCAGCAGCGCACAGGGGCCGTCTGAAGCTTTCTTT. It encodes CASSAQGPSEAFF.

This sequence joins TRBV11-1 and TRBJ1-2, with D tentatively TRBD1 (6 bases). Germline V lookup: CDR1 SGHAT, CDR2 FQDESV (reference sequence). Between the trimmed V and J ends, which lost 3 bases and 5 bases, there was a span of 10 bases. The CDR3 contains 13 residues. The CDR3 DNA sequence: TGTGCCAGCAGCTTTGGCAGGGGATATGGCTACACCTTC. It specifies CASSFGRGYGYTF.

The chain combines TRBV19 with TRBJ2-4; D may be TRBD1 (6 bases). With 5 bases removed from V and 1 base from J, the gap between germline ends came to 9 bases. Germline V gene lookup returns CDR1 LNHDA and CDR2 SQIVND (reference sequence). This CDR3 has 14 amino acids. The CDR3 is CASSPQGAKNIQYF. The CDR3, as DNA: TGTGCCAGTAGTCCGCAGGGGGCCAAAAACATTCAGTACTTC. Combining the CDR3 with reference TRBV19 and TRBJ2-4 gives the whole variable domain DGGITQSPKYLFRKEGQNVTLSCEQNLNHDAMYWYRQDPGQGLRLIYYSQIVNDFQKGDIAEGYSVSREKKESFPLTVTSAQKNPTAFYLCASSPQGAKNIQYFGAGTRLSVL.

The chain couples TRBV7-8 to TRBJ2-5, with 11 nucleotides matching TRBD1. This CDR3 has 16 residues. V was clipped by 5 bases and J by 4 bases; unmatched bases: 9. From germline, CDR1 is SGHVS and CDR2 FQNEAQ. The CDR3 coding sequence is TGTGCCAGCAGCCCGCGCGGACAGGGGGCTAGAGAGACCCAGTACTTC. It is translated as CASSPRGQGARETQYF.

The CDR3 region has the DNA TGTGCCAGCAGCTTAGTAGGAGTCTCTGGAAACACCATATATTTT. Its protein is CASSLVGVSGNTIYF. The chain joins TRBV11-3 to TRBJ1-3, with D unclear. The CDR3 spans 15 residues. Germline V gene sequence: CDR1 SGHNT, CDR2 YENEEA. The V gene lost 1 base and the J gene lost 0 bases, with 7 bases spanning the gap.